This TCR beta chain was captured in a study of T cells in Graves' hyperthyroidism and ophthalmopathy. Study-wide points: A median around 5.9 months before onset, the model predicted ophthalmopathy. In the blood, most expanded thyroid clonotypes above 0.001 appeared as well.

Trimming took off 3 bases at V and 7 bases at J, with 19 bases between the two ends. The CDR3 extends over 15 amino acids. Per germline, CDR1 SGDLS and CDR2 YYNGEE. Researchers took RNA transcripts and amplified the TCR beta CDR3 regions from them. The primer set for the first-round RT-PCR of the TCR CDR3 was HTBI. Each CDR3 protein gets one entry after TCRdb re-called the multiplex PCR reads with MiXCR. The table includes 300,000 to 450,000 distinct CDR3 sequences, about 15% detected once. This clonotype was seen a handful of times. What it binds is unknown. Fresh 10 ml peripheral blood yielded PBMCs. Material for sequencing was blood. The chain combines TRBV9 with TRBJ1-2; D possibly corresponds to TRBD1 (6 bases). The clonotype originates from a woman aged 18-29 years with Graves' hyperthyroidism that later progressed to Graves' ophthalmopathy. CDR3 in amino acids: CASSGKGHRESGYTF. DNA for the CDR3: TGTGCCAGCAGCGGGAAAGGTCACAGGGAGAGTGGCTACACCTTC.